A selection of T cell receptor beta chains follows, all from one sample in a study of blood T cell repertoires in COVID-19. Some clones are missing from TCRdb's copy, which holds only in-frame ones; the method was immunoSEQ multiplex PCR. The sample includes under 45,000 clones, more than 90% of them seen just once. Sequences were obtained from peripheral blood. The receptors were gathered from a man aged 60-69 years with active or convalescent COVID-19. Both conserved end residues are part of each CDR3. D genes are given only for firm matches. Size is omitted from some rows. Given values are once, few, many or a class for expanded clones.

v_gene: TRBV7-2
j_gene: TRBJ1-4
abundance: NA
d_gene: NA
CDR3aa: CASSLYPNEKLFF
CDR3nt: TGTGCCAGCAGCTTATATCCTAATGAAAAACTGTTTTTT

v_gene: TRBV28
j_gene: TRBJ2-1
abundance: NA
d_gene: TRBD2
CDR3aa: CASSWSGRAYNEQFF
CDR3nt: TGTGCCAGCAGTTGGAGCGGGAGAGCGTACAATGAGCAGTTCTTC

v_gene: TRBV9
j_gene: TRBJ2-2
abundance: NA
d_gene: NA
CDR3aa: CASSDYIDTGELFF
CDR3nt: TGTGCCAGCAGCGATTACATCGACACCGGGGAGCTGTTTTTT

v_gene: TRBV10-3
j_gene: TRBJ1-2
abundance: NA
d_gene: NA
CDR3aa: CAISDPNSGASYGYTF
CDR3nt: TGTGCCATCAGTGATCCAAATTCAGGGGCTAGCTATGGCTACACCTTC

v_gene: TRBV10-3
j_gene: TRBJ2-1
abundance: NA
d_gene: NA
CDR3aa: CAIRDSSYNEQFF
CDR3nt: TGTGCCATCAGGGACAGTTCCTACAATGAGCAGTTCTTC

v_gene: TRBV5-4
j_gene: TRBJ2-3
abundance: NA
d_gene: TRBD2
CDR3aa: CASSPAARAGGSTDTQYF
CDR3nt: TGTGCCAGCAGCCCCGCCGCCCGAGCGGGGGGCTCCACAGATACGCAGTATTTT

v_gene: TRBV18
j_gene: TRBJ2-1
abundance: NA
d_gene: NA
CDR3aa: CASSPSSGGGNNEQFF
CDR3nt: TGTGCCAGCTCACCATCTTCCGGGGGAGGTAACAATGAGCAGTTCTTC

v_gene: TRBV11-2
j_gene: TRBJ2-1
abundance: once
d_gene: TRBD2
CDR3aa: CASSLAPAAGAVDEQFF
CDR3nt: TGTGCCAGCAGCTTAGCCCCCGCGGCGGGAGCGGTTGATGAGCAGTTCTTC

v_gene: TRBV5-1
j_gene: TRBJ2-5
abundance: NA
d_gene: TRBD2
CDR3aa: CASSYLLAGGQETQYF
CDR3nt: TGCGCCAGCAGCTACCTACTAGCGGGGGGCCAAGAGACCCAGTACTTC

v_gene: TRBV7-2
j_gene: TRBJ2-1
abundance: NA
d_gene: NA
CDR3aa: CASSTDRREQFF
CDR3nt: TGTGCCAGCAGCACCGACAGGCGGGAGCAGTTCTTC

v_gene: TRBV5-1
j_gene: TRBJ1-6
abundance: NA
d_gene: TRBD1
CDR3aa: CASSPGQGESPLHF
CDR3nt: TGCGCCAGCAGCCCGGGACAGGGCGAGTCACCCCTCCACTTT

v_gene: TRBV2
j_gene: TRBJ2-7
abundance: NA
d_gene: TRBD1
CDR3aa: CASNTGQWSYEQYF
CDR3nt: TGTGCCAGCAATACGGGACAGTGGTCCTACGAGCAGTACTTC

v_gene: TRBV2
j_gene: TRBJ1-3
abundance: NA
d_gene: NA
CDR3aa: CASSGRGGNTIYF
CDR3nt: TGTGCCAGCAGTGGAAGGGGGGGAAACACCATATATTTT

v_gene: TRBV19
j_gene: TRBJ2-3
abundance: NA
d_gene: NA
CDR3aa: CASSYRDISTDTQYF
CDR3nt: TGTGCCAGTAGCTACCGGGACATTTCCACAGATACGCAGTATTTT

v_gene: TRBV4-3
j_gene: TRBJ2-1
abundance: NA
d_gene: TRBD2
CDR3aa: CASSQDAAGGRGNEQFF
CDR3nt: TGCGCCAGCAGCCAAGATGCGGCGGGAGGGCGTGGGAATGAGCAGTTCTTC

v_gene: TRBV28
j_gene: TRBJ2-2
abundance: large
d_gene: NA
CDR3aa: CASSLSKYYTGELFF
CDR3nt: TGTGCCAGCAGTTTAAGCAAGTACTACACCGGGGAGCTGTTTTTT

v_gene: TRBV5-4
j_gene: TRBJ1-1
abundance: once
d_gene: TRBD1
CDR3aa: CASSLPNRGQSEAFF
CDR3nt: TGTGCCAGCAGCTTGCCCAACAGGGGGCAGAGTGAAGCTTTCTTT

v_gene: TRBV27
j_gene: TRBJ2-2
abundance: NA
d_gene: NA
CDR3aa: CASSLQFNTGELFF
CDR3nt: TGTGCCAGCAGTCTCCAGTTCAACACCGGGGAGCTGTTTTTT

v_gene: TRBV6-2/TRBV6-3
j_gene: TRBJ2-7
abundance: NA
d_gene: NA
CDR3aa: CASSPWVGGISYEQYF
CDR3nt: TGTGCCAGCAGCCCCTGGGTTGGGGGGATCTCCTACGAGCAGTACTTC

v_gene: TRBV30
j_gene: TRBJ2-7
abundance: NA
d_gene: TRBD1
CDR3aa: CAWRDRGYEQYF
CDR3nt: TGTGCCTGGAGGGACAGGGGGTACGAGCAGTACTTC

v_gene: TRBV2
j_gene: TRBJ1-5
abundance: NA
d_gene: NA
CDR3aa: CASSPGDNQPQHF
CDR3nt: TGTGCCAGCAGTCCAGGGGATAATCAGCCCCAGCATTTT

v_gene: TRBV10-2
j_gene: TRBJ2-1
abundance: NA
d_gene: TRBD2
CDR3aa: CASRPLAGPYNEQFF
CDR3nt: TGCGCCAGCAGACCCCTAGCGGGGCCCTACAATGAGCAGTTCTTC

v_gene: TRBV25-1
j_gene: TRBJ2-2
abundance: NA
d_gene: TRBD1
CDR3aa: CASTGQGDTGELFF
CDR3nt: TGTGCCAGCACTGGACAGGGGGACACCGGGGAGCTGTTTTTT

v_gene: TRBV4-3
j_gene: TRBJ2-5
abundance: NA
d_gene: NA
CDR3aa: CASSQDRRSETQYF
CDR3nt: TGCGCCAGCAGCCAAGATAGGCGGTCCGAGACCCAGTACTTC

v_gene: TRBV2
j_gene: TRBJ2-7
abundance: once
d_gene: TRBD1
CDR3aa: CANRNRGRIYEQYF
CDR3nt: TGTGCCAATAGGAACAGGGGGCGCATCTACGAGCAGTACTTC

v_gene: TRBV9
j_gene: TRBJ1-3
abundance: NA
d_gene: NA
CDR3aa: CASSVGQTGNTIYF
CDR3nt: TGTGCCAGCAGCGTAGGACAGACTGGAAACACCATATATTTT

v_gene: TRBV7-9
j_gene: TRBJ2-5
abundance: NA
d_gene: TRBD2
CDR3aa: CASSSVSGAQETQYF
CDR3nt: TGTGCCAGCAGCTCCGTTAGCGGGGCTCAGGAGACCCAGTACTTC

v_gene: TRBV5-4
j_gene: TRBJ2-7
abundance: NA
d_gene: NA
CDR3aa: CASSPGGTMYEQYF
CDR3nt: TGTGCCAGCAGCCCCGGAGGTACGATGTACGAGCAGTACTTC

v_gene: TRBV5-1
j_gene: TRBJ2-1
abundance: NA
d_gene: TRBD2
CDR3aa: CASSQGLAGRGNEQFF
CDR3nt: TGCGCCAGCAGTCAAGGACTAGCGGGAAGGGGCAATGAGCAGTTCTTC

v_gene: TRBV6-5
j_gene: TRBJ1-2
abundance: NA
d_gene: TRBD1
CDR3aa: CASSTPTGGDYGYTF
CDR3nt: TGTGCCAGCAGCACCCCCACAGGGGGGGACTATGGCTACACCTTC

v_gene: TRBV7-9
j_gene: TRBJ2-1
abundance: NA
d_gene: TRBD2
CDR3aa: CASSLGSGGRSSYNEQFF
CDR3nt: TGTGCCAGCAGCTTAGGTAGCGGGGGGCGGAGCTCCTACAATGAGCAGTTCTTC

v_gene: TRBV7-2
j_gene: TRBJ2-3
abundance: NA
d_gene: TRBD2
CDR3aa: CASSKSGTTTDTQYF
CDR3nt: TGTGCCAGCAGCAAAAGCGGGACTACCACAGATACGCAGTATTTT

v_gene: TRBV12-3/TRBV12-4
j_gene: TRBJ1-2
abundance: NA
d_gene: TRBD1
CDR3aa: CASSPGQTIYTF
CDR3nt: TGTGCCAGCAGCCCGGGACAGACCATCTACACCTTC

v_gene: TRBV5-8
j_gene: TRBJ2-7
abundance: NA
d_gene: TRBD1
CDR3aa: CATEGTGAASYEQYF
CDR3nt: TGTGCCACCGAAGGAACAGGGGCCGCTTCCTACGAGCAGTACTTC

v_gene: TRBV12-3/TRBV12-4
j_gene: TRBJ2-1
abundance: NA
d_gene: NA
CDR3aa: CASSPRGRNEQFF
CDR3nt: TGTGCCAGCAGTCCCAGGGGTAGGAATGAGCAGTTCTTC

v_gene: TRBV12-3/TRBV12-4
j_gene: TRBJ1-2
abundance: NA
d_gene: NA
CDR3aa: CASSLLQGVGYTF
CDR3nt: TGTGCCAGCAGTTTACTACAGGGCGTTGGCTACACCTTC

v_gene: TRBV7-9
j_gene: TRBJ1-1
abundance: NA
d_gene: NA
CDR3aa: CASTQRGLENTEAFF
CDR3nt: TGTGCCAGCACCCAACGGGGTTTGGAGAACACTGAAGCTTTCTTT

v_gene: TRBV6-5
j_gene: TRBJ2-7
abundance: NA
d_gene: TRBD2
CDR3aa: CASSYGTSGYYEQYF
CDR3nt: TGTGCCAGCAGTTACGGGACTAGCGGCTACTACGAGCAGTACTTC

v_gene: TRBV19
j_gene: TRBJ2-3
abundance: NA
d_gene: NA
CDR3aa: CASSIWGRVMDTQYF
CDR3nt: TGTGCCAGTAGTATCTGGGGCAGGGTTATGGATACGCAGTATTTT

v_gene: TRBV15
j_gene: TRBJ2-6
abundance: NA
d_gene: NA
CDR3aa: CATSSRVAGANVLTF
CDR3nt: TGTGCCACCAGCAGCAGGGTTGCTGGGGCCAACGTCCTGACTTTC

v_gene: TRBV6-5
j_gene: TRBJ1-6
abundance: NA
d_gene: NA
CDR3aa: CASSTPGERSPLHF
CDR3nt: TGTGCCAGCAGTACGCCGGGAGAGCGGTCACCCCTCCACTTT

v_gene: TRBV7-3
j_gene: TRBJ1-6
abundance: NA
d_gene: NA
CDR3aa: CASSPVGGNSPLHF
CDR3nt: TGTGCCAGCAGCCCCGTAGGGGGTAATTCACCCCTCCACTTT

v_gene: TRBV27
j_gene: TRBJ2-1
abundance: NA
d_gene: TRBD2
CDR3aa: CASSRTSGTVANEQFF
CDR3nt: TGTGCCAGCAGTCGGACTAGCGGGACAGTGGCCAATGAGCAGTTCTTC

v_gene: TRBV7-9
j_gene: TRBJ1-2
abundance: NA
d_gene: NA
CDR3aa: CASSPRTAGYGYTF
CDR3nt: TGTGCCAGCAGCCCGAGGACAGCCGGCTATGGCTACACCTTC

v_gene: TRBV7-6
j_gene: TRBJ2-7
abundance: NA
d_gene: TRBD1
CDR3aa: CASSLEGTEVREQYF
CDR3nt: TGTGCCAGCAGCTTAGAGGGGACAGAAGTGCGCGAGCAGTACTTC

v_gene: TRBV10-3
j_gene: TRBJ2-7
abundance: NA
d_gene: TRBD2
CDR3aa: CAISGTSGSADPYEQYF
CDR3nt: TGTGCCATCAGTGGGACTAGCGGGAGTGCAGATCCCTACGAGCAGTACTTC